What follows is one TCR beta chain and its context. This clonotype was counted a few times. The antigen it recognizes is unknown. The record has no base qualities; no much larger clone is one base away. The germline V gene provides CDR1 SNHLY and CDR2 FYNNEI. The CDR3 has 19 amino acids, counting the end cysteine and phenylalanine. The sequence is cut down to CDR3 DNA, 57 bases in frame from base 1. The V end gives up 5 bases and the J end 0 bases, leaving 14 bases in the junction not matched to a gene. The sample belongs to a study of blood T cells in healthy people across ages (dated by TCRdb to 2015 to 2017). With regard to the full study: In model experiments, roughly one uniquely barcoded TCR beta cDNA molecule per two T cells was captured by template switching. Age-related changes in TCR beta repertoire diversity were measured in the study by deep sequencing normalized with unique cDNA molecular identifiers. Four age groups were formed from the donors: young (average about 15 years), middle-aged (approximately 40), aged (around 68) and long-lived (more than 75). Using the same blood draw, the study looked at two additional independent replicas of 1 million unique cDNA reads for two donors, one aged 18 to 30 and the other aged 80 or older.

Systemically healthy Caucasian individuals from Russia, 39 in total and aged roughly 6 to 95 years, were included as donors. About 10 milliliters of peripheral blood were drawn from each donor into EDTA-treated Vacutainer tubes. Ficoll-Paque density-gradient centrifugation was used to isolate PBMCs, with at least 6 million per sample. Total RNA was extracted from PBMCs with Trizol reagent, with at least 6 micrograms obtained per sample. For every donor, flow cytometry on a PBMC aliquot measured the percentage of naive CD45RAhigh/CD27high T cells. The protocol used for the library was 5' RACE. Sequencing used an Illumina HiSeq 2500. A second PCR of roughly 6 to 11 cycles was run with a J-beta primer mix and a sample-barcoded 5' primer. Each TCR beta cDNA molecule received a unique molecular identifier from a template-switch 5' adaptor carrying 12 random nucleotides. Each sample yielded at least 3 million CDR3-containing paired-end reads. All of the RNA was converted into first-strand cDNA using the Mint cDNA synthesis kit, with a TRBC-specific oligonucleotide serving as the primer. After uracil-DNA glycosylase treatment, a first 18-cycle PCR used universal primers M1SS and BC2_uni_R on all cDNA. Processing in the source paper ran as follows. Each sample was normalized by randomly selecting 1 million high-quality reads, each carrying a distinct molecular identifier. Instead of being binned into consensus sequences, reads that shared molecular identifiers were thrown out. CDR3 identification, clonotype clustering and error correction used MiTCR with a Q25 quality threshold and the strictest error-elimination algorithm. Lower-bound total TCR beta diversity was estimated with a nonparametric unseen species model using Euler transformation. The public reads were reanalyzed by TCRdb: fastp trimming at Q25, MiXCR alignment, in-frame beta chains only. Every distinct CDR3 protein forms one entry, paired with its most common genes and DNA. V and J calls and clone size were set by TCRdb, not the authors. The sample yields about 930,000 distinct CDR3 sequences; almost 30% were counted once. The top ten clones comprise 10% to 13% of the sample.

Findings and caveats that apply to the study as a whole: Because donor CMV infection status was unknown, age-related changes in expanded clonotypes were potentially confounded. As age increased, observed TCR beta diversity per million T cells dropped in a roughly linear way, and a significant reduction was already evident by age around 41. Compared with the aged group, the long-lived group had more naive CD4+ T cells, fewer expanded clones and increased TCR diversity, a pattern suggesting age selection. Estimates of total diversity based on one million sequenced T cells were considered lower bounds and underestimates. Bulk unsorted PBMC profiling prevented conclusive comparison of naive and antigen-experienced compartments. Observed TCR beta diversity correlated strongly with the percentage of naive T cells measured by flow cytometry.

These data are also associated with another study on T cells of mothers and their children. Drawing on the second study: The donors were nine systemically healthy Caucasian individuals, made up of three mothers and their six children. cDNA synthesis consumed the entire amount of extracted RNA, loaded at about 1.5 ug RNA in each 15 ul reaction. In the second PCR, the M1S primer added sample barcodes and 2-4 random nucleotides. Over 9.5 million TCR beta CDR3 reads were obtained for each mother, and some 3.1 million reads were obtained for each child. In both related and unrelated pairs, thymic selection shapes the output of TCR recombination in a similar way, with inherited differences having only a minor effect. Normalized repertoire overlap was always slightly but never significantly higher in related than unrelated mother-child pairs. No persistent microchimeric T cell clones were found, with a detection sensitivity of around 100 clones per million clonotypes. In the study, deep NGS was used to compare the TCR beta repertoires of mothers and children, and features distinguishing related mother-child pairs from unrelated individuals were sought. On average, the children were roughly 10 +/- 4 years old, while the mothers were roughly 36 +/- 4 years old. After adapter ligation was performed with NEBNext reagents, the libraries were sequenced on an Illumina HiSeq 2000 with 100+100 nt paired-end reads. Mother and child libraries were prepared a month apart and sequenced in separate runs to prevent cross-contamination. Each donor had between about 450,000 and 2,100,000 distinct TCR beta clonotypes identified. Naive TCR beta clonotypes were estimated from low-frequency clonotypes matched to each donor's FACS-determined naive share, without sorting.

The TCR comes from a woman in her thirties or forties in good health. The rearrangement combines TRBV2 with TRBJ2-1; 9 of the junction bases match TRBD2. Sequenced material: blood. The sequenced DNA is TGTGCCAGCAGTTATAGCGGGGGCCGATACCTTAGCTCCTACAATGAGCAGTTCTTC. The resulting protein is CASSYSGGRYLSSYNEQFF.